This T cell receptor beta chain was retrieved from a study of blood T cell repertoires in COVID-19. CDR3 size: 17 residues. The junction had 11 bases not matched to a gene; V was cut back by 5 bases and J by 0 bases. Germline V gives CDR1 MNHNY, CDR2 SVGAGI (reference sequence). In its sample, this clone was seen once. In the 2 weeks before study entry, exposed participants met a COVID-19 case, which was PCR-confirmed or clinician-diagnosed. TCRdb's table, derived via immunoSEQ multiplex PCR, lists solely in-frame clones and lacks some. Here the sample spans more than 300,000 clones, roughly 90% being singletons.

V and J are TRBV6-6 and TRBJ2-7; 9 bases align to TRBD1. Sample: PBMCs or T cells enriched from blood (not recorded which). This TCR was recovered from a woman aged 40 to 50 who had been exposed to COVID-19. CDR3 nucleotides: TGTGCCAGCAGTCATCCGGGACAGGGACTTAACTCCTACGAGCAGTACTTC. This encodes CASSHPGQGLNSYEQYF.